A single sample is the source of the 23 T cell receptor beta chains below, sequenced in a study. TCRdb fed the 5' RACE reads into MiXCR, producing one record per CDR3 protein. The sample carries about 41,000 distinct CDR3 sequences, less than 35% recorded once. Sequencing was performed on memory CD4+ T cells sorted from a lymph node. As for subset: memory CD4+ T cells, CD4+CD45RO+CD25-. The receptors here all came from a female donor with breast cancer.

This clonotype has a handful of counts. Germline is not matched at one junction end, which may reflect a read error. This chain's CDR3 is CAGSQDLGGEGYNEQFF. The CDR3 DNA is TGCGCCGGCAGCCAAGATCTCGGCGGAGAGGGCTACAATGAGCAGTTCTTC. The chain has TRBV4-1 and TRBJ2-1, with D perhaps matching TRBD2 (5 bases). Germline V CDR1 and CDR2: MGHRA, YSYEKL. CDR3 length: 17 amino acids.

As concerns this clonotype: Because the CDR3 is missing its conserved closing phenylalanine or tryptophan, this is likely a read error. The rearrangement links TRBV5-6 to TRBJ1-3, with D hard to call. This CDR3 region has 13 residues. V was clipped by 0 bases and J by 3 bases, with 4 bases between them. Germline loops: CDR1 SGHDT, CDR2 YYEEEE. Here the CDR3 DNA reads TGTGCCAGCAGCTTGGGAGTTGGAAACACCATATATTCT. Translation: CASSLGVGNTIYS.

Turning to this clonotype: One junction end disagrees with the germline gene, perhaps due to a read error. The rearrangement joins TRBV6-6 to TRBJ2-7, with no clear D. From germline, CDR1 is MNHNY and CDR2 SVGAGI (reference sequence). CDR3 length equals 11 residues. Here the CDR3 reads CASSPMYEQYF. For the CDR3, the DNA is TGTGCCAGCAGCCCCATGTACGAGCAGTACTTT.

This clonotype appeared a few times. CDR3 in DNA: TGTGCCAGCAGTTCTATCGCCTTCTCTGGAAACACCATATATTTT. Its protein is CASSSIAFSGNTIYF. V and J are TRBV6-2 or TRBV6-3 and TRBJ1-3; unclear D gene. V shed 4 bases and J shed 0 bases, with 10 bases lying between them. Germline V gene lookup returns CDR1 MNHEY and CDR2 SVGEGT. This CDR3 spans 15 amino acids.

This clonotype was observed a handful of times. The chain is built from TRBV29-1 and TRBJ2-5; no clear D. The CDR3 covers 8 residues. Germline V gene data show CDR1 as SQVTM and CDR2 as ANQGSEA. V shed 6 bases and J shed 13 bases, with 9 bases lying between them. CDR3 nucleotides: TGCAGCGTCGCCGACCCGTACTTC. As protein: CSVADPYF.

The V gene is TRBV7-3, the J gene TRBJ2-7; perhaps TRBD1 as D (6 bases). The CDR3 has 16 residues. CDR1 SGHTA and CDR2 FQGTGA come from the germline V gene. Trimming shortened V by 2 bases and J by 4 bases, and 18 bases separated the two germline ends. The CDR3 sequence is CASSLGPRGVGYEQYF. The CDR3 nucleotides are TGTGCCAGCAGCTTAGGGCCCAGGGGAGTGGGGTACGAGCAGTACTTC.

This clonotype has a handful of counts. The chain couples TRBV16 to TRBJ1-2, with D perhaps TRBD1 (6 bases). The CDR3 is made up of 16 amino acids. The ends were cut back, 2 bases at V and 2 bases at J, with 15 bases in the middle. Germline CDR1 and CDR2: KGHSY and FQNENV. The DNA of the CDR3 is TGTGCCAGCAGCCAAAGCCTCAGGGGAGGGAACTATGGCTACACCTTC. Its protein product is CASSQSLRGGNYGYTF.

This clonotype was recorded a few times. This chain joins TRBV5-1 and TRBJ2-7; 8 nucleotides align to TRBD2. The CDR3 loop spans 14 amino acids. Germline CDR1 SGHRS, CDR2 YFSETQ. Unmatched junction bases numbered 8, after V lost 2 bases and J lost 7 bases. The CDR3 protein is CASSFRLASGEQYF. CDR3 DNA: TGCGCCAGCAGCTTTCGACTAGCGTCCGGAGAGCAGTACTTC.

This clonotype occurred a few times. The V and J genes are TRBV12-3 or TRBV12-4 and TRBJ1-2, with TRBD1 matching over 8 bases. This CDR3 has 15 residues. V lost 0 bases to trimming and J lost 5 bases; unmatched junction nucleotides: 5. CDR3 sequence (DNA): TGTGCCAGCAGTTTAGCTCGGACAGGGACATATGGCTACACCTTC. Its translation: CASSLARTGTYGYTF.

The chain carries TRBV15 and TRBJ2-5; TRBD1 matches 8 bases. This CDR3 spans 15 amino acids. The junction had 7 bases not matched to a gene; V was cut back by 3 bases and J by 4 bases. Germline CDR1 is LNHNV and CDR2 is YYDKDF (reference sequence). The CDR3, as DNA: TGTGCCACCAGCAGTGGAGGGACAGGATCAGAGACCCAGTACTTC. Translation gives CATSSGGTGSETQYF.

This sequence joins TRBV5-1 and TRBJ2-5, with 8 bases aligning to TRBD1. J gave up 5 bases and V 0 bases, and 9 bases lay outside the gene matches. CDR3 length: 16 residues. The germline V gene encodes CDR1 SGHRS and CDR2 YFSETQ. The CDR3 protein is CASSLVDRAPGETQYF. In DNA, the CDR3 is TGCGCCAGCAGCTTGGTGGACAGGGCCCCTGGGGAGACCCAGTACTTC.

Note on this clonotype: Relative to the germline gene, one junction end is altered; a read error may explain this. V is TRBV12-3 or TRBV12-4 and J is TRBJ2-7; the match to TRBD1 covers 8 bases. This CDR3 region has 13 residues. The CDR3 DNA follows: TGTGTCAGCAGCCCGACAGGGGCATGGGAGCAGTACTTC. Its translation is CVSSPTGAWEQYF.

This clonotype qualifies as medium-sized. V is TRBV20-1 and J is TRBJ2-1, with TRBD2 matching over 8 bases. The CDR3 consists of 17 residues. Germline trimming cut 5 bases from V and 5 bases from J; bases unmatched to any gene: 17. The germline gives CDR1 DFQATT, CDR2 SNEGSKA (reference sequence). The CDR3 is CSAQRLAGTSKNNEQFF. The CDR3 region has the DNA TGCAGTGCTCAACGGTTGGCCGGGACTAGTAAAAACAATGAGCAGTTCTTC.

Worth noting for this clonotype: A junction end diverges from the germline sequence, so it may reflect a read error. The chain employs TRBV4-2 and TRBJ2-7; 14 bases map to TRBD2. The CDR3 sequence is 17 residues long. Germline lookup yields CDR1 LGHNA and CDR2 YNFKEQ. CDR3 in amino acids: CASSQDFGLAGGYGQYF. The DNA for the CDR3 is TGTGCCAGCAGCCAAGATTTCGGACTAGCGGGAGGATACGGGCAGTACTTC.

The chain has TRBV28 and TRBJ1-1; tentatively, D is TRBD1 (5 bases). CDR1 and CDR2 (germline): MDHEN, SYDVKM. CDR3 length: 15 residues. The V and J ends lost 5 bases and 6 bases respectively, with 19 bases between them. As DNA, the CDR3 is TGTGCCAGCAGTGCCACAGGACGGCGAGGGGCTGAAGCTTTCTTT. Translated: CASSATGRRGAEAFF.

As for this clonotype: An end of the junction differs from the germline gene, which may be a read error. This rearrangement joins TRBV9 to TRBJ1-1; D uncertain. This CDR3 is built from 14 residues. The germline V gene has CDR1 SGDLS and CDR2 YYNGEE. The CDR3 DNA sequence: TGTGCCAGCAGCGTAGGGGAGATGGGCACTGAAGCTCTCTTT. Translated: CASSVGEMGTEALF.

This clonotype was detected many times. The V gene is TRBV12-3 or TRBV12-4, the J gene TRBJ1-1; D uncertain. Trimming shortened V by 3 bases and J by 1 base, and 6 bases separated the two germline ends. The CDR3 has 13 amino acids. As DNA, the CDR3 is TGTGCCAGCAGTTTCGGCAGGAACACTGAAGCTTTCTTT. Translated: CASSFGRNTEAFF.

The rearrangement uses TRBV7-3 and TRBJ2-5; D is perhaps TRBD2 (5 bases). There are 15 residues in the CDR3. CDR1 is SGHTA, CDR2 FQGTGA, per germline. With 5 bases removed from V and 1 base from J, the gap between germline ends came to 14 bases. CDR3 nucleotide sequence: TGTGCCAGCAGCGAACAGAGCGGCGCCCAAGAGACCCAGTACTTC. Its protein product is CASSEQSGAQETQYF.

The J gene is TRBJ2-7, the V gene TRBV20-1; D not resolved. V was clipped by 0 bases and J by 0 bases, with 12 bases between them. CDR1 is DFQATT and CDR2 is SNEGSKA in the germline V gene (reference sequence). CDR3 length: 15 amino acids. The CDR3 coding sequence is TGCAGTGCTAGAGATCAACGGATTAACTCCTACGAGCAGTACTTC. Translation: CSARDQRINSYEQYF.

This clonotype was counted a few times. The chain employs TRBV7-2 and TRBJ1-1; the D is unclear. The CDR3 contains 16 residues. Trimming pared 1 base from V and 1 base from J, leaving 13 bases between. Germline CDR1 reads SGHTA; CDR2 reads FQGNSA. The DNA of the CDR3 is TGTGCCAGCAGCTTAGTCCTCGCGCGGGGGAACACTGAAGCTTTCTTT. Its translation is CASSLVLARGNTEAFF. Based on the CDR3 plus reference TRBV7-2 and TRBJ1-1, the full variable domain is GAGVSQSPSNKVTEKGKDVELRCDPISGHTALYWYRQSLGQGLEFLIYFQGNSAPDKSGLPSDRFSAERTGGSVSTLTIQRTQQEDSAVYLCASSLVLARGNTEAFFGQGTRLTVV.

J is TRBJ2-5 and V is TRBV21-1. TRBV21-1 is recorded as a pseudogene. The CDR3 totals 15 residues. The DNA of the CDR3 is TGTGCCAGCACCAAACGGTCTACGGATGAAGAGACCCAGTACTTC. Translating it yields CASTKRSTDEETQYF.

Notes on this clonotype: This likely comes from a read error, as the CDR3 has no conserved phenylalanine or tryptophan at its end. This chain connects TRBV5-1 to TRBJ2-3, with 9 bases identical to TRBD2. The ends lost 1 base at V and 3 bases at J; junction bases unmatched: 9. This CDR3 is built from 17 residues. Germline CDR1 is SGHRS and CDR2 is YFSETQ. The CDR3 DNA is TGCGCCAGCAGCTTGAGATCCCTAGCGGGGATAACAGATACGCAGTATTTA. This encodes CASSLRSLAGITDTQYL.

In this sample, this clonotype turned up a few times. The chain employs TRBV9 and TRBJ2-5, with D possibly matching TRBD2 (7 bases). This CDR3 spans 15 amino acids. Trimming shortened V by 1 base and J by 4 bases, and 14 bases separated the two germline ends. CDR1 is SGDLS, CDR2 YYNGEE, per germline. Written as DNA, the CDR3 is TGTGCCAGCAGCGTAAGAGGGGGGGTTGGAGAGACCCAGTACTTC. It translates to CASSVRGGVGETQYF.